The 26 T cell receptor beta chains reported below all come from one sample, sequenced in a study of a mutant IDH1 vaccine in newly diagnosed glioma. The data were produced by immunoSEQ multiplex PCR, yet TCRdb's version contains in-frame clones alone and is incomplete. The sample lists 60,000 or so clones, approximately 90% occurring once. Antigen specificity for these receptors is unknown. Specified time point: week 11, during vaccination. The study gave 300 ug of mutant IDH1 20-mer peptide per vaccine dose, with topical imiquimod. Sequencing used PBMCs, obtained from a glioma patient whose treatment included an IDH1 peptide vaccine. These TCRs come from a man aged 35 to 55 with glioma.

The CDR3 DNA follows: TGTGCCACCAGCAGTCCCCGAGGGAGACTAGCGGGGGGGGCCTACGAGCAGTACTTC. Amino acids: CATSSPRGRLAGGAYEQYF. The V and J genes are TRBV15 and TRBJ2-7; TRBD2 matches 14 bases. Germline trimming cut 3 bases from V and 2 bases from J; bases unmatched to any gene: 12. Germline assignment: CDR1 LNHNV and CDR2 YYDKDF (reference sequence). The CDR3 runs 19 residues.

This clone has a handful of counts. The chain links TRBV5-1 to TRBJ2-1; 7 bases are shared with TRBD1. CDR3 size: 15 residues. With V trimmed by 5 bases and J by 3 bases, 8 bases remained unmatched. CDR1 and CDR2 (germline): SGHRS, YFSETQ. CDR3 sequence: CASRLTGMYYNEQFF. The CDR3 nucleotides are TGCGCCAGCAGACTGACAGGGATGTACTACAATGAGCAGTTCTTC.

V usage is TRBV7-2 and J usage is TRBJ1-2; D remains ambiguous. The CDR3 spans 14 residues. Germline CDR1 reads SGHTA; CDR2 reads FQGNSA. V was clipped by 5 bases and J by 4 bases, with 14 bases between them. In nucleotides, the CDR3 is TGTGCCAGCAGCCCGAGGACGGACCTCTATGGCTACACCTTC. It translates to CASSPRTDLYGYTF.

The chain employs TRBV7-2 and TRBJ2-5, with 8 bases fitting TRBD2. V shed 4 bases and J 3 bases; nucleotides not matched to a gene: 10. The germline V gene encodes CDR1 SGHTA and CDR2 FQGNSA. The CDR3 loop spans 16 amino acids. CDR3 coding DNA: TGTGCCAGCAGCTCGTCTATAGCGGGGATAAAAGAGACCCAGTACTTC. This gives the protein CASSSSIAGIKETQYF.

This chain uses TRBV7-9 with TRBJ1-1, with D maybe TRBD1 (6 bases). The CDR3 consists of 12 residues. V was clipped by 1 base and J by 9 bases, with 9 bases between them. Germline V gene data show CDR1 as SEHNR and CDR2 as FQNEAQ (reference sequence). CDR3 protein: CASSLEGTKAFF. CDR3 coding DNA: TGTGCCAGCAGCTTAGAAGGGACAAAAGCTTTCTTT.

The rearrangement uses TRBV7-3 and TRBJ2-1, with 10 bases lining up with TRBD2. V trimming: 5 bases; J trimming: 6 bases; junction bases outside the gene matches: 4. The CDR3 is 14 residues long. The germline gives CDR1 SGHTA, CDR2 FQGTGA. In DNA form, the CDR3 reads TGTGCCAGCAGCATTAGCGGGAGGATCAATGAGCAGTTCTTC. Translation: CASSISGRINEQFF.

V and J are TRBV5-1 and TRBJ2-2; the D is unclear. The length of the CDR3 is 14 residues. V was cut by 0 bases and J by 8 bases, with 11 bases left in between. CDR1 is SGHRS, CDR2 YFSETQ, per germline. The CDR3 protein is CASSLAAGSGELFF. In DNA form, the CDR3 reads TGCGCCAGCAGCTTGGCGGCCGGTTCGGGGGAGCTGTTTTTT.

The V gene is TRBV6-1, the J gene TRBJ1-4; TRBD1 aligns across 9 bases. V lost 6 bases and J lost 2; bases outside the gene matches: 1. Germline assignment: CDR1 MNHNS and CDR2 SASEGT. This CDR3 is 14 amino acids long. CDR3 nucleotide sequence: TGTGCCAGCAGACAGGGGGCGACTAATGAAAAACTGTTTTTT. Translating it yields CASRQGATNEKLFF.

V usage is TRBV9 and J usage is TRBJ2-3; the match to TRBD2 covers 9 bases. The germline gives CDR1 SGDLS, CDR2 YYNGEE. This CDR3 contains 17 residues. V dropped 4 bases and J dropped 4; count of bases not matched to a gene: 13. CDR3 in amino acids: CASSSRDSGSEADTQYF. The CDR3, as DNA: TGTGCCAGCAGCTCCCGTGATAGCGGGAGTGAGGCAGATACGCAGTATTTT.

The chain is built from TRBV7-2 and TRBJ1-2; tentatively, D is TRBD1 (5 bases). This CDR3 comprises 14 residues. Trimming removed 6 bases from V and 4 bases from J, with 15 bases in between. Germline V gene lookup returns CDR1 SGHTA and CDR2 FQGNSA. CDR3 residues: CASRSPGPGYGYTF. CDR3 nucleotides: TGTGCCAGCAGGTCCCCGGGGCCCGGCTATGGCTACACCTTC.

V usage is TRBV6-1 and J usage is TRBJ1-2; no clear D. There are 15 residues in the CDR3. V was clipped by 0 bases and J by 5 bases, with 13 bases between them. Germline V CDR1 and CDR2: MNHNS, SASEGT. The CDR3 DNA is TGTGCCAGCAGTGAAGCTTCCCCGGTGGGGTATGGCTACACCTTC. Translation: CASSEASPVGYGYTF.

The chain is built from TRBV7-9 and TRBJ2-7; D is unresolved. Trimming removed 5 bases at V and 4 bases at J, with 15 bases between. This CDR3 comprises 14 residues. Germline V gene lookup returns CDR1 SEHNR and CDR2 FQNEAQ (reference sequence). CDR3 residues: CASSRHASMYEQYF. The CDR3 DNA reads TGTGCCAGCAGCCGACATGCGAGTATGTACGAGCAGTACTTC.

The J gene is TRBJ1-6, the V gene TRBV5-1; 8 nucleotides agree with TRBD1. J was trimmed by 7 bases and V by 0 bases; bases with no gene match: 0. The CDR3 runs to 14 residues. Germline V gives CDR1 SGHRS, CDR2 YFSETQ. The CDR3 loop is CASSLDRGNSPLHF. CDR3 in DNA: TGCGCCAGCAGCTTGGACAGGGGGAATTCACCCCTCCACTTT. Looking up the rest from reference TRBV5-1 and TRBJ1-6 gives the full variable domain: KAGVTQTPRYLIKTRGQQVTLSCSPISGHRSVSWYQQTPGQGLQFLFEYFSETQRNKGNFPGRFSGRQFSNSRSEMNVSTLELGDSALYLCASSLDRGNSPLHFGNGTRLTVT.

This clone was seen just once. The rearrangement uses TRBV7-2 and TRBJ2-7; 7 bases are shared with TRBD1. Germline V gene sequence: CDR1 SGHTA, CDR2 FQGNSA. The length of the CDR3 is 14 residues. Unmatched junction bases numbered 3, after V lost 2 bases and J lost 2 bases. CDR3 protein: CASSLRGPTYEQYV. For the CDR3, the DNA is TGTGCCAGCAGCTTAAGGGGGCCCACCTACGAGCAGTACGTC.

The chain employs TRBV6-5 and TRBJ1-6; the D is unclear. The ends were cut back, 6 bases at V and 7 bases at J, with 13 bases in the middle. CDR3 length: 14 residues. Germline CDR1 MNHEY, CDR2 SVGAGI. This CDR3 reads CASSTPGGNSPLHF. The CDR3 DNA follows: TGTGCCAGCAGCACCCCGGGAGGAAATTCACCCCTCCACTTT.

The V and J genes are TRBV4-1 and TRBJ1-1, with D possibly being TRBD1 (5 bases). Germline V gene sequence: CDR1 MGHRA, CDR2 YSYEKL. Trimming pared 8 bases from V and 4 bases from J, leaving 14 bases between. The CDR3 extends over 13 amino acids. The CDR3 region is CASRDLRATEAFF. DNA of the CDR3: TGCGCCAGCCGGGACTTAAGGGCCACTGAAGCTTTCTTT.

This clone was picked up one time. The genes are TRBV28 and TRBJ2-3; D is ambiguous. Trimming left V 8 bases short and J 4 bases short, with 19 bases between. CDR1 and CDR2 (germline): MDHEN, SYDVKM. The CDR3 totals 15 residues. The CDR3 DNA reads TGTGCCAGCCGTAGTCAGCAGCTTCGTGCAGATACGCAGTATTTT. Its translation is CASRSQQLRADTQYF.

V and J are TRBV10-3 and TRBJ2-7; weak D call: TRBD2 (6 bases). This CDR3 has 13 amino acids. V was pared by 4 bases and J by 3 bases, with 10 bases between. Germline V lookup: CDR1 ENHRY, CDR2 SYGVKD. CDR3 amino acids: CAISGLVDYEQYF. Written as DNA, the CDR3 is TGTGCCATCAGTGGACTAGTCGACTACGAGCAGTACTTC.

The J gene is TRBJ1-5, the V gene TRBV6-1; D remains ambiguous. There are 14 residues in the CDR3. CDR1 MNHNS and CDR2 SASEGT come from the germline V gene. V was trimmed by 10 bases and J by 5 bases, leaving 18 bases between them. DNA for the CDR3: TGTGCCATCGGGCCCTTCCAGCGGGATCAGCCCCAGCATTTT. Translating gives CAIGPFQRDQPQHF.

The chain links TRBV7-2 to TRBJ1-6; D remains ambiguous. Between the trimmed V and J ends, which lost 1 base and 10 bases, there was a span of 14 bases. Per germline, CDR1 SGHTA and CDR2 FQGNSA. The CDR3 runs 15 residues. The CDR3 sequence is CASSLGERKRSPLHF. CDR3 sequence (DNA): TGTGCCAGCAGCTTAGGAGAAAGGAAACGATCACCCCTCCACTTT.

The chain employs TRBV5-4 and TRBJ1-3, with D unclear. Germline V gene lookup returns CDR1 SGHNT and CDR2 YYREEE (reference sequence). The germline V and J ends were trimmed by 0 bases and 2 bases, with 9 bases remaining between them. The length of the CDR3 is 15 residues. CDR3 nucleotides: TGTGCCAGCAGCTTGGACAGCCTGGCTGGAAACACCATATATTTT. This gives the protein CASSLDSLAGNTIYF.

The sample holds one count of this clone. The V gene is TRBV2, the J gene TRBJ2-5; D not resolved. Trimming left V 6 bases short and J 2 bases short, with 4 bases between. From germline, CDR1 is SNHLY and CDR2 FYNNEI. This CDR3 has 11 amino acids. The chain's CDR3 is CASSQQETQYF. The CDR3 DNA follows: TGTGCCAGCAGCCAACAAGAGACCCAGTACTTC.

V is TRBV10-2 and J is TRBJ1-5; 7 bases are shared with TRBD1. V lost 8 bases and J lost 0; bases outside the gene matches: 4. Per germline, CDR1 WSHSY and CDR2 SAAADI. The CDR3 loop spans 14 amino acids. The CDR3 is CASRPGGSNQPQHF. Here the CDR3 DNA reads TGCGCCAGCCGGCCAGGGGGTAGCAATCAGCCCCAGCATTTT.

In regard to this clone: Different DNA sequences within this sample yield the same CDR3. The chain combines TRBV7-3 with TRBJ2-2, with D perhaps given as TRBD1 or TRBD2 (6 bases each). The germline CDR1 and CDR2 sequences are SGHTA and FQGTGA. The V end lost 5 bases, the J end lost 0 bases, and 13 bases lay between the germline ends. This CDR3 is 16 amino acids long. As DNA, the CDR3 is TGTGCCAGCAGCCGTGCTGGGGGGCCGAACACCGGGGAGCTGTTTTTT. Encoded protein: CASSRAGGPNTGELFF.

The rearrangement links TRBV5-1 to TRBJ1-1; perhaps TRBD1 as D (5 bases). The CDR3 runs 13 residues. V lost 7 bases, J lost 2 bases, and 12 bases lay in between. Germline V gene lookup returns CDR1 SGHRS and CDR2 YFSETQ. The CDR3 DNA is TGCGCCAGCCGGATGGACATAAACACTGAAGCTTTCTTT. Protein: CASRMDINTEAFF.

J is TRBJ1-5 and V is TRBV6-6; TRBD1 might be the D (6 bases). The CDR3 has 15 amino acids. V lost 8 bases, J lost 3 bases, and 17 bases lay in between. CDR1 and CDR2 from the germline V gene are MNHNY and SVGAGI (reference sequence). CDR3 in DNA: TGTGCCAGCCGCTCGCATGGGACATCCAATCAGCCCCAGCATTTT. It is translated as CASRSHGTSNQPQHF.